This TCR beta chain emerged from a study of OX40 agonist ivuxolimab in advanced cancers. Overall study: The diagnoses of dose-escalation patients were hepatocellular carcinoma, melanoma, renal cell or head and neck cancer. Aged about 23 to 80 with a mean of approximately 60 years, they were approximately 80% male.

Using immunoSEQ multiplex PCR, the repertoire was profiled, and TCRdb retains in-frame clones only, with some absent. Found here are fewer than 25,000 clones, 74% of them singletons; the top ten hold more than 25%. The CDR3 length is 15 residues. Trimming shortened V by 1 base and J by 7 bases, and 14 bases separated the two germline ends. The V gene's germline CDR1 is SNHLY and CDR2 FYNNEI. Sequencing was performed on CD4+ or CD8+ T cells sorted from blood, taken in a trial of the OX40 agonist ivuxolimab. This chain connects TRBV2 to TRBJ2-1, with TRBD2 as a possible D gene (6 bases). The sequence was collected from an adult with an advanced solid tumor such as melanoma, head and neck, liver or kidney cancer. This CDR3 reads CASSEDPAGLNEQFF. CDR3 DNA: TGTGCCAGCAGTGAAGACCCAGCGGGTCTAAATGAGCAGTTCTTC.